This record looks at one T cell receptor (beta chain) sequence and its context. Germline CDR1 reads SGHNT; CDR2 reads YYREEE (reference sequence). The CDR3 totals 12 residues. Trimming took 3 bases from V and 5 from J, leaving 7 bases between them. This sample was included in a study of blood T cell repertoires in COVID-19. Study-wide background: Samples of COVID-19 (acute and convalescent) were obtained from the United States, Italy and Spain. The analysed material was cDNA or gDNA that came from T cells, B-cell-depleted T cells, or PBMCs.

Authors' methods: The assay estimated nucleated cells by amplifying reference gene primers. Produced via immunoSEQ multiplex PCR; TCRdb's table is partial and in-frame only. For V, J and clone size, that table is used; D and trimming come from the DNA. The data contain 250,000 to 300,000 clones, approximately 85% of them singletons. The chain is built from TRBV5-4 and TRBJ2-3, with a weak D call TRBD1 (5 bases). The sample consisted of peripheral blood. This TCR came from a man in his fifties or sixties with active or convalescent COVID-19. The CDR3 DNA reads as TGTGCCAGCAGCTCCCAGGGAGATACGCAGTATTTT. Translated, it gives CASSSQGDTQYF.